This T cell receptor beta chain stems from a study of CD8 T cells in ankylosing spondylitis. The germline gives CDR1 SNHLY, CDR2 FYNNEI. V was cut by 4 bases and J by 4 bases, with 10 bases left in between. The CDR3 has 14 residues. Overall study results and limits: Some motif variants had been reported before (in reactive arthritis synovial fluid and blood). Matched synovial fluid from ankylosing spondylitis patients was reported to be enriched for disease-linked clones. What appeared characteristic of ankylosing spondylitis blood was a TCR beta motif of eight highly homologous variants.

Quantitative molecular-barcoded 5'-RACE generated the TCR beta libraries. MiXCR, run by TCRdb on the 5' RACE reads, gives a single entry per CDR3 protein. The repertoire holds more than 600,000 distinct CDR3 sequences, over 15% seen once, with 15% to 20% in the top ten. A word on this clonotype: Its antigen is not identified.

The source of this sequence is a male donor with ankylosing spondylitis. This rearrangement joins TRBV2 to TRBJ2-2; unclear D gene. Material for sequencing was blood, either unsorted or a sorted T cell fraction (not recorded which). CDR3 DNA: TGTGCCAGCAGTGGGATCCTCAGCACCGGGGAGCTGTTTTTT. Translated, it gives CASSGILSTGELFF.